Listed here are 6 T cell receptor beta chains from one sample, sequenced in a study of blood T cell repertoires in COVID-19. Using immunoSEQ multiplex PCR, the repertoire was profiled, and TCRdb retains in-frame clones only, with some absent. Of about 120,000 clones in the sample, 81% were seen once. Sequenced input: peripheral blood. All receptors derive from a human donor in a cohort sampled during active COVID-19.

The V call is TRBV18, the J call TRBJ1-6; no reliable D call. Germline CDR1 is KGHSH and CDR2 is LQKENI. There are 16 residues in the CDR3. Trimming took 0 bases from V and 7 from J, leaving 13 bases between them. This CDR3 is CASSPPGRLLNSPLHF. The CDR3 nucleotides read TGTGCCAGCTCACCACCCGGGAGACTTTTGAATTCACCCCTCCACTTT. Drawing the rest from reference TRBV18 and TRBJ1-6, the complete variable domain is NAGVMQNPRHLVRRRGQEARLRCSPMKGHSHVYWYRQLPEEGLKFMVYLQKENIIDESGMPKERFSAEFPKEGPSILRIQQVVRGDSAAYFCASSPPGRLLNSPLHFGNGTRLTVT.

The CDR3 region is CASSLEYRLNTEAFF. The CDR3 region has the DNA TGTGCCAGCAGCTTAGAATACAGACTGAACACTGAAGCTTTCTTT. This rearrangement joins TRBV11-2 to TRBJ1-1; the D is unclear. The length of the CDR3 is 15 residues. V was clipped by 0 bases and J by 0 bases, with 8 bases between them. Germline V gene lookup returns CDR1 SGHAT and CDR2 FQNNGV.

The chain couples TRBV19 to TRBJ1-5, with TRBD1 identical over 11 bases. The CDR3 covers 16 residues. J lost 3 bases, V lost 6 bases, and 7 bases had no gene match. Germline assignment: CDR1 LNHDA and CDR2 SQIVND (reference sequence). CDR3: CASSPRDRGVNQPQHF. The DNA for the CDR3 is TGTGCCAGTAGCCCCCGGGACAGGGGGGTCAATCAGCCCCAGCATTTT.

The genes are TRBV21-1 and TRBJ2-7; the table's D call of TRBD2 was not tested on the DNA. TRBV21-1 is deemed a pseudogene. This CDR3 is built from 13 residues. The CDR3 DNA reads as TGTGCCAGCAGCCCTGGGACTCGCTACGAGCAGTACTTC. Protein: CASSPGTRYEQYF.

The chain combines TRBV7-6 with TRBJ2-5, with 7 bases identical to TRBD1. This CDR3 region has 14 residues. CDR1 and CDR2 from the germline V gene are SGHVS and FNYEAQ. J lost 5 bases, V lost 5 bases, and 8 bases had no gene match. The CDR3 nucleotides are TGTGCCAGCAGCCCCACTAGGGGGCTGGAGACCCAGTACTTC. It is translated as CASSPTRGLETQYF.

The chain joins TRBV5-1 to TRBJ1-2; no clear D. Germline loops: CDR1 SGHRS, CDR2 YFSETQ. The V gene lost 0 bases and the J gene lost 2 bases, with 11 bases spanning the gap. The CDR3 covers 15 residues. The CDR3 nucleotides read TGCGCCAGCAGCTTGGGACAAGCCAACAACTATGGCTACACCTTC. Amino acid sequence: CASSLGQANNYGYTF.